This TCR beta chain was obtained from a study of T-cell reconstitution after alpha-beta-depleted transplantation in children. V lost 3 bases and J lost 3, with 9 bases in between. The CDR3 loop spans 13 amino acids. Researchers prepared the TCRbeta library using unique molecular identifiers, the study reports. TCRdb re-analysed the PCR reads in MiXCR, keeping a single row per CDR3 protein. The sample comprises about 980,000 distinct CDR3 sequences, less than 30% of which are singletons, and over 25% rests with the top ten. The sample holds one count of this clonotype. Its antigen remains unidentified. Study results and limitations: The high TCRbeta diversity at day 60 in some patients came from surviving recipient T cells and thymic progenitors. Hyperexpanded clones declined; after one year, newly produced T cells mostly supplied diversity. Several hundred graft clones that had expanded were reportedly the source of alpha-beta T cells about two months after transplant.

The material was PBMCs, mostly from graft donor cells, obtained 360 days after TCRalphabeta/CD19-depleted stem cell transplant. V and J are TRBV12-3 or TRBV12-4 and TRBJ2-7; no reliable D call. This sequence was found in a boy under two years old who had a stem cell transplant for SCID, so the T cells may come from the graft donor. CDR3 residues: CASSFSVNYEQYF. In nucleotides, the CDR3 is TGTGCCAGCAGTTTTTCCGTAAACTACGAGCAGTACTTC.